Sequencing of this T cell receptor beta chain was carried out in a study of metastatic and nonmetastatic thyroid tumors. Across the study: Both malignant and benign thyroid patients supplied peripheral blood and tumor or nodule tissue samples, across which the repertoires of these patients were then compared.

To note about this clone: Its antigen remains unknown.

The study's findings and limits: When malignant thyroid tumors were compared with benign nodules, TCR beta diversity was reportedly significantly higher in the malignant tumors. This held in both blood and tumor samples.

Ahead of thyroid surgery, no patient had received treatment of any kind. With MiXCR, TCRdb called clones anew from the PCR reads. This table has about 15,000 clones, roughly 32% appearing once. The CDR3 is 13 residues long. V shed 5 bases and J shed 1 base, with 11 bases lying between them. Germline V gene sequence: CDR1 GTSNPN, CDR2 SVGIG (reference sequence). Input material: tumor tissue. V gene TRBV30 combines with J gene TRBJ2-5; D is perhaps TRBD1 (5 bases). The origin of this receptor is a female donor with papillary thyroid cancer or a benign thyroid nodule (not recorded which). Some clones in this sample may be carry-over from other donors' samples. This CDR3 is CAWGAGIQETQYF. CDR3 nucleotide sequence: TGTGCCTGGGGGGCAGGGATCCAAGAGACCCAGTACTTC.